These 21 T cell receptor beta chains came from one sample sequenced in a study of response to subunit inactivated influenza vaccine (dated by TCRdb to the late 2010s). Library prep was done by RT-PCR. Sequencer: Illumina HiSeq 2500. TCRdb passed the public sequencing reads through fastp at Q25 and MiXCR, retaining productive beta sequences. Identical CDR3 proteins give one entry, which carries the most common genes and DNA. Across this sample there are around 190,000 distinct CDR3 sequences, with around 8.8% seen only once. Roughly a tenth of the sample goes to the ten largest clones. Sequenced material: non-naive T cells sorted from PBMCs, taken on the day of vaccination. The sample's cell subset or site label is to be understood as: memory T cell fraction. The receptors stem from a man over 45 who received an inactivated influenza vaccine. Donor details come from another sample of the same person, matched by shared clones.

The chain carries TRBV5-1 and TRBJ2-3, with a possible D match to TRBD1 (5 bases). The CDR3 spans 15 residues. The germline CDR1 and CDR2 sequences are SGHRS and YFSETQ. Trimming cost V 7 bases and J 2 bases, with 17 bases left between them. This CDR3 reads CASCVFSTDTDTQYF. The CDR3 DNA reads TGCGCCAGCTGCGTATTCTCGACAGACACAGATACGCAGTATTTT. The full variable domain, completed using reference TRBV5-1 and TRBJ2-3, is KAGVTQTPRYLIKTRGQQVTLSCSPISGHRSVSWYQQTPGQGLQFLFEYFSETQRNKGNFPGRFSGRQFSNSRSEMNVSTLELGDSALYLCASCVFSTDTDTQYFGPGTRLTVL.

The rearrangement uses TRBV6-1 and TRBJ2-5; D gene unclear. Trimming pared 2 bases from V and 2 bases from J, leaving 6 bases between. This CDR3 spans 13 amino acids. CDR1 and CDR2 from the germline V gene are MNHNS and SASEGT. CDR3 coding DNA: TGTGCCAGCAGTGAATGGTTTCAAGAGACCCAGTACTTC. Its translation: CASSEWFQETQYF.

This clonotype was recorded at least ten times. The chain uses TRBV5-6 and TRBJ2-1; D is unclear. Germline V gene data show CDR1 as SGHDT and CDR2 as YYEEEE. The CDR3 runs to 13 residues. V was clipped by 0 bases and J by 4 bases, with 5 bases between them. In nucleotides, the CDR3 is TGTGCCAGCAGCTTGGACAGATACAATGAGCAGTTCTTC. This codes for CASSLDRYNEQFF.

This clonotype was counted between two and nine times. The chain carries TRBV4-2 and TRBJ1-2; 9 positions match TRBD1. V lost 0 bases and J lost 2; bases outside the gene matches: 1. CDR1 LGHNA and CDR2 YNFKEQ come from the germline V gene. The CDR3 runs 15 residues. The CDR3 reads CASSQEGQGNYGYTF. The CDR3 coding sequence is TGTGCCAGCAGCCAAGAAGGACAGGGGAACTATGGCTACACCTTC.

This clonotype has just a few counts. The chain is built from TRBV6-2 or TRBV6-3 and TRBJ1-5; D is ambiguous. Trimming took 0 bases from V and 4 from J, leaving 7 bases between them. CDR1 MNHEY and CDR2 SVGEGT come from the germline V gene. This CDR3 is 14 amino acids long. CDR3 sequence: CASSYSFTNQPQHF. Here the CDR3 DNA reads TGTGCCAGCAGTTACTCGTTTACAAATCAGCCCCAGCATTTT.

This clonotype appeared a few times. The chain carries TRBV5-1 and TRBJ2-3, with 9 bases that match TRBD2. With 0 bases clipped from V and 1 base from J, the junction kept 3 bases outside the gene matches. The germline CDR1 and CDR2 sequences are SGHRS and YFSETQ. The CDR3 extends over 16 amino acids. This CDR3 reads CASSLVPSGGTDTQYF. The CDR3 coding sequence is TGCGCCAGCAGCTTGGTCCCTAGCGGGGGCACAGATACGCAGTATTTT.

There are many counts of this clonotype. V gene TRBV12-3 or TRBV12-4 combines with J gene TRBJ2-2, with D possibly matching TRBD1 (6 bases). The CDR3 spans 16 residues. The V and J ends lost 6 bases and 5 bases respectively, with 19 bases between them. The CDR3 DNA sequence: TGTGCCAGCAGCTCTGACAGGCTCGGAAGAACCGGGGAGCTGTTTTTT. It specifies CASSSDRLGRTGELFF.

V and J are TRBV5-1 and TRBJ2-1, with D possibly TRBD1 on 6 matching bases. CDR1 and CDR2 (germline): SGHRS, YFSETQ. Trimming removed 4 bases from V and 6 bases from J, with 17 bases in between. The CDR3 runs 15 residues. In DNA form, the CDR3 reads TGCGCCAGCAGCCCCCGGACAGCTGCTGCCAATGAGCAGTTCTTC. Residues: CASSPRTAAANEQFF.

A few counts support this clonotype. The chain uses TRBV28 and TRBJ2-1, with 7 positions matching TRBD2. Per the germline V gene, CDR1 is MDHEN and CDR2 is SYDVKM. After removal of 4 bases from V and 4 bases from J, the junction contained 4 bases not matched to a gene. The length of the CDR3 is 14 residues. DNA for the CDR3: TGTGCCAGCAGTTACGGGAGGAGGTACAATGAGCAGTTCTTC. Its protein is CASSYGRRYNEQFF.

This clonotype was picked up many times. The J gene is TRBJ1-5, the V gene TRBV20-1; the D is unclear. CDR3 length equals 13 residues. Trimming pared 6 bases from V and 3 bases from J, leaving 12 bases between. In germline, CDR1 is DFQATT, CDR2 SNEGSKA (reference sequence). The CDR3 sequence is CSATDGNNQPQHF. Here the CDR3 DNA reads TGCAGTGCCACCGACGGGAACAATCAGCCCCAGCATTTT.

This clonotype has ten or more counts. V is TRBV29-1 and J is TRBJ2-3; D unresolved. The CDR3 runs to 10 residues. Trimming stripped 4 bases from V and 5 bases from J, with 4 bases between. The germline V gene encodes CDR1 SQVTM and CDR2 ANQGSEA. CDR3 protein: CSVGVDTQYF. DNA of the CDR3: TGCAGCGTTGGAGTAGATACGCAGTATTTT.

This clonotype was seen repeatedly, ten times or more. The chain carries TRBV20-1 and TRBJ1-1, with D uncertain. Germline lookup yields CDR1 DFQATT and CDR2 SNEGSKA (reference sequence). The V and J ends lost 6 bases and 0 bases respectively, with 17 bases between them. The CDR3 covers 15 residues. Written as DNA, the CDR3 is TGCAGTGCCAAGACATACCGTAGTATGAACACTGAAGCTTTCTTT. Its translation is CSAKTYRSMNTEAFF.

This clonotype was seen repeatedly, ten times or more. This chain links TRBV7-7 with TRBJ2-7; 7 positions match TRBD1. The CDR3 is 13 amino acids. CDR1 is SSHAT and CDR2 is FNYEAQ in the germline V gene (reference sequence). V gave up 1 base and J gave up 6 bases; unmatched junction bases: 3. The CDR3 spells CASSLDNRGEQYF. CDR3 nucleotide sequence: TGTGCCAGCAGCTTAGATAACAGGGGCGAGCAGTACTTC.

This clonotype has more than one count but fewer than ten. The V gene is TRBV5-5, the J gene TRBJ1-5, with a weak D call TRBD1 (5 bases). V was pared by 4 bases and J by 2 bases, with 16 bases between. The CDR3 is made up of 16 amino acids. The germline gives CDR1 SGHKS, CDR2 YYEKEE (reference sequence). The CDR3 region is CASSRGRGSGNQPQHF. CDR3 sequence (DNA): TGTGCCAGCAGCCGAGGACGGGGGTCGGGCAATCAGCCCCAGCATTTT.

The sample holds many counts of this clonotype. The V gene is TRBV12-3 or TRBV12-4, the J gene TRBJ2-7, with 8 bases fitting TRBD1. V dropped 3 bases and J dropped 5; count of bases not matched to a gene: 6. The CDR3 consists of 14 residues. CDR3 in DNA: TGTGCCAGCAGTTTGACCGACAGGGGCCACGAGCAGTACTTC. Its protein is CASSLTDRGHEQYF.

This clonotype was recorded a few times. The gene calls are TRBV6-1 and TRBJ1-4; D call uncertain. This CDR3 contains 12 residues. Germline lookup yields CDR1 MNHNS and CDR2 SASEGT. V shed 9 bases and J shed 4 bases, with 9 bases lying between them. CDR3 protein: CASNQVNEKLFF. The CDR3 DNA reads TGTGCCAGTAATCAGGTTAATGAAAAACTGTTTTTT.

This chain connects TRBV20-1 to TRBJ2-5; D tentatively reads TRBD1 or TRBD2 (6 bases each). In germline, CDR1 is DFQATT, CDR2 SNEGSKA (reference sequence). This CDR3 region has 15 residues. V lost 1 base and J 3 bases, leaving 15 bases between the germline ends. CDR3: CSARGPTGGEETQYF. CDR3 sequence (DNA): TGCAGTGCTAGAGGCCCCACCGGGGGCGAAGAGACCCAGTACTTC.

This clonotype showed up many times. This rearrangement joins TRBV28 to TRBJ1-2; the D is unclear. There are 10 residues in the CDR3. With 6 bases removed from V and 8 bases from J, the gap between germline ends came to 7 bases. Germline-derived CDR1 and CDR2 are MDHEN and SYDVKM. As DNA, the CDR3 is TGTGCCAGCAGCCGGAGAGGCTACACCTTC. Encoded protein: CASSRRGYTF.

In its sample, this clonotype was seen many times. The rearrangement links TRBV4-3 to TRBJ2-2; 8 bases are shared with TRBD2. The CDR3 sequence is 16 residues long. The germline V gene encodes CDR1 LGHNA and CDR2 YSLEER. Trimming cost V 0 bases and J 6 bases; bases outside gene matches: 6. CDR3 nucleotide sequence: TGCGCCAGCAGCCAAGATGAGCGGGAGATAGCCGGGGAGCTGTTTTTT. Amino acids: CASSQDEREIAGELFF.

The rearrangement uses TRBV12-3 or TRBV12-4 and TRBJ1-1, with a weak D call TRBD1 (5 bases). The CDR3 runs 15 residues. Deletions cut 6 bases from V and 1 base from J, with 15 bases between. The CDR3 is CASRLPGAGNTEAFF. The DNA for the CDR3 is TGTGCCAGCAGATTACCCGGGGCCGGGAACACTGAAGCTTTCTTT.

The chain has TRBV6-1 and TRBJ2-1, with TRBD1 identical over 7 bases. The CDR3 has 13 amino acids. Germline V gives CDR1 MNHNS, CDR2 SASEGT. V gave up 8 bases and J gave up 8 bases; unmatched junction bases: 9. In DNA form, the CDR3 reads TGTGCCAGCGGTGCGACAGGGCGCGATGAGCAGTTCTTC. This sequence encodes CASGATGRDEQFF.